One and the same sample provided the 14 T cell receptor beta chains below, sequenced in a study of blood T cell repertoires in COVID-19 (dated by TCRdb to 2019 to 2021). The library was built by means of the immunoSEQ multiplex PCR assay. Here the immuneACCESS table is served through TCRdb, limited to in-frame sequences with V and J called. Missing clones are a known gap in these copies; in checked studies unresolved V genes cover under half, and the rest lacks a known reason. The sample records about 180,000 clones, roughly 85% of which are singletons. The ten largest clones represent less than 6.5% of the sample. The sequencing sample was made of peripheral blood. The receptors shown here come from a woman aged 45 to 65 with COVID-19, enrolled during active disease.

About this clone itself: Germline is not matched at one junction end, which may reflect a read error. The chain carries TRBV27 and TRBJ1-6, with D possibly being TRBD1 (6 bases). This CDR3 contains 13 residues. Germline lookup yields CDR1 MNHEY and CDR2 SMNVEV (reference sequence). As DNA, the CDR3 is TGTGCCACTGGGGCAGGGGAAAATTTACCCCTCCACTTT. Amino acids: CATGAGENLPLHF.

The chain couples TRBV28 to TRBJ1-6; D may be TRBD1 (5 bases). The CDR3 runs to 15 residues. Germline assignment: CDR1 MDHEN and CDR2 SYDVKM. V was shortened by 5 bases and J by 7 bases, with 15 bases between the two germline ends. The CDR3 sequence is CASSPRVALNSPLHF. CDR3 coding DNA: TGTGCCAGCAGTCCCAGGGTGGCCCTCAATTCACCCCTCCACTTT.

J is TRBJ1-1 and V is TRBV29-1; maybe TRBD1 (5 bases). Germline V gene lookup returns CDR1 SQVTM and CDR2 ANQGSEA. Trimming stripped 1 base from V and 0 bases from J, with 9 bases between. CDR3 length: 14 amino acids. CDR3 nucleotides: TGCAGCGTTGAAGCCCCGACAGTGAACACTGAAGCTTTCTTT. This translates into CSVEAPTVNTEAFF.

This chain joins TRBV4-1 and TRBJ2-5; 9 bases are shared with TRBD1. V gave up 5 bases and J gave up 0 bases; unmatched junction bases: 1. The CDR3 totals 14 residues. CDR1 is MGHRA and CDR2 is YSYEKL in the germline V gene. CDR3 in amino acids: CASSDRGYQETQYF. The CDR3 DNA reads TGCGCCAGCAGCGACAGGGGGTACCAAGAGACCCAGTACTTC.

The CDR3 region has the DNA TGTGCCAGCAGTTCAACAACTAGCGGCCGCTACAATGAGCAGTTCTTC. This gives the protein CASSSTTSGRYNEQFF. The chain links TRBV28 to TRBJ2-1; 8 nucleotides agree with TRBD2. There are 16 residues in the CDR3. Germline CDR1 MDHEN, CDR2 SYDVKM. V lost 4 bases, J lost 3 bases, and 8 bases stayed unmatched.

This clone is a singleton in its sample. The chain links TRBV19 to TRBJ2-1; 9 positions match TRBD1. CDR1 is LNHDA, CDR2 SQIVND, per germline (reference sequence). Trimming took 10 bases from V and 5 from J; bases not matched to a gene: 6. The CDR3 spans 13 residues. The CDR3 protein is CANPGQGNNEQFF. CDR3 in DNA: TGTGCCAACCCGGGACAGGGTAACAATGAGCAGTTCTTC.

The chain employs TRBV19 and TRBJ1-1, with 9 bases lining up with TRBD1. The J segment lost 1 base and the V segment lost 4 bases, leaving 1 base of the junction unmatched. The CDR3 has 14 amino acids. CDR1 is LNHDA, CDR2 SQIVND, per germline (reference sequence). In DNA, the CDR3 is TGTGCCAGTAGTACGGGACAGGGGAACACTGAAGCTTTCTTT. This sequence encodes CASSTGQGNTEAFF. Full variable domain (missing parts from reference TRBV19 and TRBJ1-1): DGGITQSPKYLFRKEGQNVTLSCEQNLNHDAMYWYRQDPGQGLRLIYYSQIVNDFQKGDIAEGYSVSREKKESFPLTVTSAQKNPTAFYLCASSTGQGNTEAFFGQGTRLTVV.

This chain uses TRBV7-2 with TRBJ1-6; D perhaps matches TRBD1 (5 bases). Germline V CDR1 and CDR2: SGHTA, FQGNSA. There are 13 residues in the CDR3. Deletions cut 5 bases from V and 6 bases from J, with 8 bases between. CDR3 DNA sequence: TGTGCCAGCAGCACTGACAGTAATTCACCCCTCCACTTT. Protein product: CASSTDSNSPLHF.

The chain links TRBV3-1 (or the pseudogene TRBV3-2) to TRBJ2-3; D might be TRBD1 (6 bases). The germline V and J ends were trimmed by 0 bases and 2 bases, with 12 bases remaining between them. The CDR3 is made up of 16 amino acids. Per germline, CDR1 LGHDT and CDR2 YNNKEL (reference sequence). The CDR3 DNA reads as TGTGCCAGCAGCCAAGATTCAGGGGCGGTCACAGATACGCAGTATTTT. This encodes CASSQDSGAVTDTQYF.

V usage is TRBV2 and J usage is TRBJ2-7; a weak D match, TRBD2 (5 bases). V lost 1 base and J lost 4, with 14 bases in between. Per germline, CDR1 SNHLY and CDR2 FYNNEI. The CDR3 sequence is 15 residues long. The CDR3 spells CASSEVSGVPYEQYF. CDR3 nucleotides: TGTGCCAGCAGTGAAGTTTCCGGGGTACCGTACGAGCAGTACTTC.

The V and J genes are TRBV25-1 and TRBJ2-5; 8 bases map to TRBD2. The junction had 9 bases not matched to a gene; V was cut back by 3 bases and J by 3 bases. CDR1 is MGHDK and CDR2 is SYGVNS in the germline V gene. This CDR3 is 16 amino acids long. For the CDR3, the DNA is TGTGCCAGCAGTGATCCTTTGCGGGGGGCCGAAGAGACCCAGTACTTC. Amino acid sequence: CASSDPLRGAEETQYF.

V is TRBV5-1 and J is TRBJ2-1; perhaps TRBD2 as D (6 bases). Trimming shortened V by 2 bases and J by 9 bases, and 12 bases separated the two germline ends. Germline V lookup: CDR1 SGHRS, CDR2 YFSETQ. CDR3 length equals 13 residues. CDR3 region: CASSFGTLGEQFF. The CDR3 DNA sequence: TGCGCCAGCAGCTTCGGGACTTTAGGTGAGCAGTTCTTC.

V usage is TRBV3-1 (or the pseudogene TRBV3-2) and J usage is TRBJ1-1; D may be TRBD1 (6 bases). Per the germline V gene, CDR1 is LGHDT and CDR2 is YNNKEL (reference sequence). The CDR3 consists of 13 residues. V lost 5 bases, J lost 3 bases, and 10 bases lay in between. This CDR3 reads CASSARTDTEAFF. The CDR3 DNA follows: TGTGCCAGCAGCGCCCGGACAGACACTGAAGCTTTCTTT.

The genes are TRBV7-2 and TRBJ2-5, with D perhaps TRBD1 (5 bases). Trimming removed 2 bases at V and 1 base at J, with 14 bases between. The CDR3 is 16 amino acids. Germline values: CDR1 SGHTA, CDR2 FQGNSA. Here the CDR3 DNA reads TGTGCCAGCAGCTTAAGTGGCAGGGTTGCCCAAGAGACCCAGTACTTC. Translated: CASSLSGRVAQETQYF.